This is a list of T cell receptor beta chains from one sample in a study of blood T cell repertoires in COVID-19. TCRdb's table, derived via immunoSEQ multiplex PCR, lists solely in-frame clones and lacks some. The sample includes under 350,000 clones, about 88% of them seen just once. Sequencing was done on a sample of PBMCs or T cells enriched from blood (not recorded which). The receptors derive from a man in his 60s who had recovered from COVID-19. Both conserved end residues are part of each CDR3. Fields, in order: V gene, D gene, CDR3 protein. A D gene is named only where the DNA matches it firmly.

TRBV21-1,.,CASSKEGQTSLFGEKLFF
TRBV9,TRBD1,CASSVMDRGADTQYF
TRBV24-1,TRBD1,CATSDRRQGGQPQHF
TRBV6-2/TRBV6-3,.,CASSYAKTGEQYF
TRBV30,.,CAWSGLVNTEAFF
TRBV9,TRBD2,CASSFGLAGGPSYEQYF
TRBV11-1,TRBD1,CASRDRTNEKLFF
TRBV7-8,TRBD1,CASSLGQGDGYGYTF
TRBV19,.,CASSIEGGNTEAFF
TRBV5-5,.,CASSYQITENYGYTF
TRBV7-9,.,CASRWAGNTGELFF
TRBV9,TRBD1,CASSPGQKNIQYF
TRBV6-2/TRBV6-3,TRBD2,CASSYSTGLAGQRRETQYF
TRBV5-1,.,CASSFGDRDPDTQYF
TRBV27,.,CASSFLPGDSPLHF
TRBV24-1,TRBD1,CATSSDYGGTGLREQYF
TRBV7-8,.,CASSLDKSSTGELFF
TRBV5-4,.,CASSSSGSGIGTEAFF
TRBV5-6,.,CASSLVSYNEQFF
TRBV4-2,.,CASSQVDGGRSYNEQFF
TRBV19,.,CASSWGQQNSPLHF
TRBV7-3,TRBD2,CASSLTSGSYHEQYF
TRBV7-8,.,CASRAGRTNEKLFF
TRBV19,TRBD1,CASNLGPQGSTEAFF
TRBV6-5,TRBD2,CASSYPRTSGIGELFF
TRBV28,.,CASSLHLLSLQPQHF
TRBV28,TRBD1,CASRSQGAANTEAFF
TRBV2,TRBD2,CASSTGTSGRWGDTQYF
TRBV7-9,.,CASSLNHGSSSGNTIYF
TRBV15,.,CATSNGVSKTNYGYTF
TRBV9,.,CASSVAWSSYNEQFF
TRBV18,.,CASSPSRVTFVGNTIYF
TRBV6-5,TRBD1,CASSRGQGGYGYTF
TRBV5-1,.,CASSLQGYYQETQYF
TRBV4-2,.,CASSQGAPADTQYF
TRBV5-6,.,CASSLERGIETQYF
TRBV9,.,CASSVGGGVNEQFF
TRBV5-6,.,CASSFWTGGEAFF
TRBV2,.,CASSEDWGGEKLFF
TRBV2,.,CASYRENSLEAFF
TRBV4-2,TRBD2,CASSRLASYNEQFF
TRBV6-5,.,CASCVSLGTDTQYF
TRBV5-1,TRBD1,CASRLQGTNTEAFF
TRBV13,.,CASSSILVLYEQYF
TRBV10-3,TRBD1,CAIRDRDYEQYF
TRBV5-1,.,CASSLGHFSGNTIYF
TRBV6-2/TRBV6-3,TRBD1,CASSYLDRGPYEQYF
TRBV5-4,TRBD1,CASSLDRGRNNQPQHF
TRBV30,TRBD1,CAWTGQPGNTIYF
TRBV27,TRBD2,CASSSTPPGLTLAKNIQYF
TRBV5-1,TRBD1,CASSPLRTGQNTEAFF
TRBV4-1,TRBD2,CASSQALTSASDTQYF
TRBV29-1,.,CSVELPGNQPQHF
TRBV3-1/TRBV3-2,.,CASSLTGSSGNTIYF
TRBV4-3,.,CASSQDSVFTYGYTF
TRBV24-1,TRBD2,CATSDSGLSGGDEQFF
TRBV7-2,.,CASSLGTVNEQFF